Listed here are 16 T cell receptor beta chains from one sample, sequenced in a study of graft-versus-host responses after intestinal transplantation. This table comes from immunoSEQ multiplex PCR, and its TCRdb copy is limited to in-frame clones, with some not included. The data contain under 75,000 clones, roughly 89% of them singletons. Antigens of these TCRs are unknown. The sample was unstimulated CD8+ T cells sorted from spleen or lymph node cells, taken before transplant. Receptor source: a human donor who was the organ donor for an intestinal transplant.

This sequence joins TRBV7-6 and TRBJ2-1; D is perhaps TRBD2 (5 bases). CDR3 length equals 14 residues. From germline, CDR1 is SGHVS and CDR2 FNYEAQ. The V gene lost 5 bases and the J gene lost 8 bases, with 16 bases spanning the gap. The CDR3, as DNA: TGTGCCAGCAGCACCAACCTAGCAGCGGATGAGCAGTTCTTC. Encoded protein: CASSTNLAADEQFF.

The rearrangement joins TRBV27 to TRBJ1-5, with 7 bases that match TRBD1. Unmatched junction bases numbered 6, after V lost 3 bases and J lost 4 bases. CDR3 size: 15 residues. CDR1 and CDR2 from the germline V gene are MNHEY and SMNVEV (reference sequence). CDR3 DNA sequence: TGTGCCAGCAGTTTCACAGGGGTAGGGAATCAGCCCCAGCATTTT. Encoded protein: CASSFTGVGNQPQHF.

This chain connects TRBV27 to TRBJ2-7; a possible D gene is TRBD2 (7 bases). CDR3 size: 16 residues. V gave up 2 bases and J gave up 2 bases, with 16 bases separating them. CDR1 is MNHEY, CDR2 SMNVEV, per germline (reference sequence). The DNA for the CDR3 is TGTGCCAGCAGTTTACGAAATGGCGGGGGCCCCTACGAGCAGTACGTC. It yields the protein CASSLRNGGGPYEQYV.

This CDR3 is CASSQPAGRGLVEAFF. The CDR3 DNA sequence: TGCGCCAGCAGCCAACCCGCCGGACGGGGTTTAGTGGAAGCTTTCTTT. The V call is TRBV4-1, the J call TRBJ1-1; D call uncertain. The CDR3 contains 16 residues. Germline-derived CDR1 and CDR2 are MGHRA and YSYEKL. Between the trimmed V and J ends, which lost 2 bases and 8 bases, there was a span of 21 bases.

The rearrangement links TRBV28 to TRBJ2-1, with TRBD1 matching 8 bases. The CDR3 runs 19 residues. The V gene end was trimmed by 5 bases and the J gene end by 6 bases; junction bases not matched to a gene: 21. Germline V gene lookup returns CDR1 MDHEN and CDR2 SYDVKM. The CDR3 reads CASSARSGTGHTLFNEQFF. The DNA of the CDR3 is TGTGCCAGCAGTGCCCGCTCCGGGACAGGCCACACACTTTTCAATGAGCAGTTCTTC.

About this clone: The junction shows a germline mismatch at one end, possibly a read error. This chain uses TRBV9 with TRBJ1-1; D might be TRBD1 (5 bases). This CDR3 has 15 residues. CDR1 is SGDLS and CDR2 is YYNGEE in the germline V gene. The CDR3 loop is CASSVDPGMKTEAFF. In nucleotides, the CDR3 is TGTGCCAGCAGCGTAGACCCAGGGATGAAGACTGAAGCTTTCTTT.

This chain uses TRBV28 with TRBJ1-5; D is ambiguous. This CDR3 region has 16 residues. Trimming took 5 bases from V and 0 from J, leaving 14 bases between them. Germline lookup yields CDR1 MDHEN and CDR2 SYDVKM. Here the CDR3 DNA reads TGTGCCAGCAGTCCGTCGTTGGAGTATAGCAATCAGCCCCAGCATTTT. Its translation is CASSPSLEYSNQPQHF.

This sequence joins TRBV27 and TRBJ2-5; TRBD1 matches at 10 bases. CDR1 and CDR2 from the germline V gene are MNHEY and SMNVEV (reference sequence). The CDR3 has 15 amino acids. Trimming at V came to 4 bases and at J to 5 bases, leaving 7 bases not matched to a gene. The CDR3 region has the DNA TGTGCCAGCAGTTCCCCGGGACAGGGGTCGGAGACCCAGTACTTC. Translated, it gives CASSSPGQGSETQYF.

This chain joins TRBV7-9 and TRBJ1-1; TRBD1 matches at 7 bases. Trimming at V came to 0 bases and at J to 2 bases, leaving 3 bases not matched to a gene. CDR3 length: 15 amino acids. Germline CDR1 reads SEHNR; CDR2 reads FQNEAQ (reference sequence). The CDR3 DNA follows: TGTGCCAGCAGCTTAGCTCAGGGGGATAACACTGAAGCTTTCTTT. It codes for CASSLAQGDNTEAFF.

The chain combines TRBV5-6 with TRBJ2-3; D is unclear. CDR3 length equals 11 residues. Germline loops: CDR1 SGHDT, CDR2 YYEEEE. Trimming removed 4 bases at V and 2 bases at J, with 2 bases between. As DNA, the CDR3 is TGTGCCAGCAGCCTCACAGATACGCAGTATTTT. Translation gives CASSLTDTQYF.

J is TRBJ1-5 and V is TRBV28; 9 nucleotides align to TRBD1. The germline CDR1 and CDR2 sequences are MDHEN and SYDVKM. This CDR3 is built from 14 residues. Trimming at V came to 8 bases and at J to 4 bases, leaving 6 bases not matched to a gene. The CDR3 nucleotides read TGTGCCAGCCAGGTCGGACAGGGGAATCAGCCCCAGCATTTT. It codes for CASQVGQGNQPQHF.

The genes are TRBV9 and TRBJ1-2; 8 bases are a match to TRBD1. With V trimmed by 0 bases and J by 0 bases, 10 bases remained unmatched. The CDR3 has 18 amino acids. Per the germline V gene, CDR1 is SGDLS and CDR2 is YYNGEE. CDR3 nucleotide sequence: TGTGCCAGCAGCGTAGACCCAGCTTCGACAGGGGCTAACTATGGCTACACCTTC. It encodes CASSVDPASTGANYGYTF. The full variable domain, in which reference TRBV9 and TRBJ1-2 provide the parts outside the CDR3, is DSGVTQTPKHLITATGQRVTLRCSPRSGDLSVYWYQQSLDQGLQFLIQYYNGEERAKGNILERFSAQQFPDLHSELNLSSLELGDSALYFCASSVDPASTGANYGYTFGSGTRLTVV.

This chain connects TRBV28 to TRBJ1-3; 10 bases map to TRBD1. The CDR3 covers 19 residues. The germline gives CDR1 MDHEN, CDR2 SYDVKM. With 10 bases clipped from V and 7 bases from J, the junction kept 25 bases outside the gene matches. The CDR3 DNA reads as TGTGCCACCTACCCGGTGCTTGGGACAGGGGCCTTTCCGGGGAACACCATATATTTT. This translates into CATYPVLGTGAFPGNTIYF.

This rearrangement joins TRBV5-8 to TRBJ1-2, with TRBD1 matching over 9 bases. The CDR3 runs to 15 residues. Unmatched junction bases numbered 12, after V lost 4 bases and J lost 8 bases. CDR1 SGHTS and CDR2 YDEGEE come from the germline V gene. The CDR3 loop is CASSPRTGAIEGYTF. The CDR3 bases are TGTGCCAGCAGCCCCAGGACAGGGGCGATCGAAGGCTACACCTTC.

The rearrangement uses TRBV7-6 and TRBJ2-1, with D possibly matching TRBD2 (6 bases). The CDR3 sequence is 17 residues long. Germline V gene sequence: CDR1 SGHVS, CDR2 FNYEAQ. V lost 5 bases and J 0 bases, leaving 17 bases between the germline ends. CDR3 bases: TGTGCCAGCAGCCACTCATTAGCGGACAACTCCTACAATGAGCAGTTCTTC. Amino acids: CASSHSLADNSYNEQFF.

This clone was recorded only once. The chain uses TRBV4-2 and TRBJ1-2, with a weak D call TRBD1 (5 bases). Germline V CDR1 and CDR2: LGHNA, YNFKEQ. This CDR3 has 16 amino acids. The V end lost 1 base, the J end lost 6 bases, and 18 bases lay between the germline ends. In DNA form, the CDR3 reads TGTGCCAGCAGCCAAGTCTTATTAGAACAGGCGCATGGCTACACCTTC. It is translated as CASSQVLLEQAHGYTF.